The 32 T cell receptor beta chains in this list originate from one sample, sequenced in a study of identical twins. TCRdb independently ran MiXCR on the 5' RACE reads; one entry per CDR3 protein. This sample carries approximately 500,000 distinct CDR3 sequences, 24% of them seen once, and the ten largest clones take 2.9%. These sequences were also reported in another study, on T cells expressing NK-cell markers.

What was sequenced was CD4+ T cells sorted from blood. Receptors were obtained from a woman younger than 30 in good health.

This clonotype was counted only a few times. CDR3 bases: TGTGCCAGCAGCTTGGACCAGGGTATGGACATTCAGTACTTC. Translating gives CASSLDQGMDIQYF. This chain joins TRBV7-2 and TRBJ2-4; D is perhaps TRBD1 (5 bases). Germline V gene data show CDR1 as SGHTA and CDR2 as FQGNSA. The CDR3 spans 14 residues. V lost 3 bases and J lost 8, with 14 bases in between. The variable domain in full, completed from reference TRBV7-2 and TRBJ2-4, reads GAGVSQSPSNKVTEKGKDVELRCDPISGHTALYWYRQSLGQGLEFLIYFQGNSAPDKSGLPSDRFSAERTGGSVSTLTIQRTQQEDSAVYLCASSLDQGMDIQYFGAGTRLSVL.

The chain carries TRBV10-1 and TRBJ2-3; the D call may be TRBD1 or TRBD2 (5 bases each). The CDR3 runs to 14 residues. Germline V gene lookup returns CDR1 WNHNN and CDR2 SYGVQD (reference sequence). The V end was cut by 5 bases, the J end by 4 bases, with 13 bases between. The CDR3 DNA reads TGCGCCAGCAGTCCGATCCGAGGGGCAGATACGCAGTATTTT. Translated: CASSPIRGADTQYF.

In this sample, this clonotype turned up a few times. V and J are TRBV3-1 and TRBJ2-1; D gene unclear. The germline gives CDR1 LGHDT, CDR2 YNNKEL (reference sequence). This CDR3 region has 14 residues. Trimming stripped 1 base from V and 9 bases from J, with 13 bases between. The CDR3: CASSQGYRLIEQFF. CDR3 sequence (DNA): TGTGCCAGCAGCCAAGGGTATAGACTCATTGAGCAGTTCTTC.

Here the CDR3 DNA reads TGCGCCAGCAGCTGGGACGTCAGGGGGGCTCTAGCCAAAAACATTCAGTACTTC. Translation gives CASSWDVRGALAKNIQYF. The chain links TRBV5-1 to TRBJ2-4; D might be TRBD1 (7 bases). There are 18 residues in the CDR3. Trimming pared 3 bases from V and 0 bases from J, leaving 19 bases between. CDR1 and CDR2 from the germline V gene are SGHRS and YFSETQ.

This clonotype was recorded a few times. J is TRBJ1-1 and V is TRBV20-1; possible D gene TRBD1, 5 bases. CDR3 size: 13 residues. CDR1 is DFQATT and CDR2 is SNEGSKA in the germline V gene (reference sequence). Between the trimmed V and J ends, which lost 5 bases and 4 bases, there was a span of 14 bases. CDR3: CSARGKYGTEAFF. CDR3 in DNA: TGCAGTGCTCGGGGCAAATACGGCACTGAAGCTTTCTTT.

V gene TRBV5-1 combines with J gene TRBJ2-7; 10 positions match TRBD1. The CDR3 spans 13 residues. With 0 bases clipped from V and 6 bases from J, the junction kept 0 bases outside the gene matches. The V gene's germline CDR1 is SGHRS and CDR2 YFSETQ. The CDR3 nucleotides are TGCGCCAGCAGCTTGGGACAGGGGGCCGAGCAGTACTTC. Translation: CASSLGQGAEQYF.

This clonotype was counted between two and nine times. V gene TRBV7-3 combines with J gene TRBJ2-2; D not certain. This CDR3 spans 14 amino acids. The germline V and J ends were trimmed by 4 bases and 6 bases, with 12 bases remaining between them. CDR1 SGHTA and CDR2 FQGTGA come from the germline V gene. This chain's CDR3 is CASSSSPVAGELFF. Written as DNA, the CDR3 is TGTGCCAGCAGCTCCTCCCCTGTTGCCGGGGAGCTGTTTTTT.

The chain uses TRBV15 and TRBJ2-1; 7 bases are a match to TRBD2. J gave up 2 bases and V 5 bases, and 6 bases lay outside the gene matches. The CDR3 is made up of 15 amino acids. The V gene's germline CDR1 is LNHNV and CDR2 YYDKDF (reference sequence). The CDR3 DNA sequence: TGTGCCACCAGCGGAGGGGCGGGGGCCTACAATGAGCAGTTCTTC. Encoded protein: CATSGGAGAYNEQFF. The whole variable domain, filled in from reference TRBV15 and TRBJ2-1, reads DAMVIQNPRYQVTQFGKPVTLSCSQTLNHNVMYWYQQKSSQAPKLLFHYYDKDFNNEADTPDNFQSRRPNTSFCFLDIRSPGLGDTAMYLCATSGGAGAYNEQFFGPGTRLTVL.

J is TRBJ1-2 and V is TRBV7-9; tentatively, D is TRBD1 (6 bases). Germline V gene sequence: CDR1 SEHNR, CDR2 FQNEAQ (reference sequence). Trimming took 2 bases from V and 3 from J, leaving 13 bases between them. This CDR3 comprises 15 residues. The CDR3 coding sequence is TGTGCCAGCAGCTTATCAAGCAGGGGCGACTATGGCTACACCTTC. Encoded protein: CASSLSSRGDYGYTF.

V and J are TRBV4-2 and TRBJ2-7; tentative D call: TRBD2 (5 bases). Trimming stripped 0 bases from V and 4 bases from J, with 13 bases between. The CDR3 length is 15 residues. CDR1 LGHNA and CDR2 YNFKEQ come from the germline V gene. CDR3 sequence reads: CASSQDPGFRYEQYF. The CDR3 DNA reads TGTGCCAGCAGCCAAGACCCGGGATTCCGATACGAGCAGTACTTC.

This clonotype was seen a handful of times. The chain is built from TRBV3-1 and TRBJ1-5; 7 bases are shared with TRBD1. V lost 3 bases, J lost 5 bases, and 4 bases stayed unmatched. The CDR3 contains 14 residues. The germline gives CDR1 LGHDT, CDR2 YNNKEL (reference sequence). The DNA for the CDR3 is TGTGCCAGCAGCCAGCGGGACAGCCATCAGCCCCAGCATTTT. Its protein product is CASSQRDSHQPQHF.

This clonotype appeared a few times. The chain joins TRBV30 to TRBJ1-2; D call uncertain. Germline CDR1 is GTSNPN and CDR2 is SVGIG (reference sequence). This CDR3 spans 11 amino acids. Trimming shortened V by 0 bases and J by 4 bases, and 3 bases separated the two germline ends. CDR3 nucleotides: TGTGCCTGGAGTGTGGGCTATGGCTACACCTTC. This encodes CAWSVGYGYTF.

This clonotype was seen only a few times. The chain has TRBV14 and TRBJ2-4; 7 positions match TRBD1. This CDR3 has 13 amino acids. V lost 3 bases and J lost 7; bases outside the gene matches: 3. The V gene's germline CDR1 is SGHDN and CDR2 FVKESK. The CDR3 bases are TGTGCCAGCAGCCAGGACAGGCGCAACATTCAGTACTTC. Its translation: CASSQDRRNIQYF.

The J gene is TRBJ2-5, the V gene TRBV10-3; D tentatively reads TRBD1 or TRBD2 (5 bases each). CDR3 length equals 11 residues. Trimming stripped 11 bases from V and 2 bases from J, with 9 bases between. The germline gives CDR1 ENHRY, CDR2 SYGVKD. For the CDR3, the DNA is TGTGCCGGGGGAAATCAAGAGACCCAGTACTTC. This gives the protein CAGGNQETQYF.

This clonotype was detected once. This chain uses TRBV15 with TRBJ2-3; D is uncertain. Germline assignment: CDR1 LNHNV and CDR2 YYDKDF (reference sequence). The V gene lost 1 base and the J gene lost 3 bases, with 5 bases spanning the gap. This CDR3 contains 13 residues. For the CDR3, the DNA is TGTGCCACCAGCAGAGGCGAAACAGATACGCAGTATTTT. The encoded protein is CATSRGETDTQYF.

This clonotype turned up a few times. V usage is TRBV5-6 and J usage is TRBJ2-1; 8 nucleotides match TRBD1. CDR3 length: 14 residues. V was pared by 4 bases and J by 4 bases, with 4 bases of the junction left unmatched. Per the germline V gene, CDR1 is SGHDT and CDR2 is YYEEEE. The DNA for the CDR3 is TGTGCCAGCAGCCGGGACAGGTTTTACAATGAGCAGTTCTTC. Residues: CASSRDRFYNEQFF.

This chain joins TRBV5-1 and TRBJ2-2; D not certain. CDR1 SGHRS and CDR2 YFSETQ come from the germline V gene. This CDR3 spans 14 amino acids. Trimming removed 4 bases from V and 3 bases from J, with 10 bases in between. The CDR3 loop is CASSKDPHTGELFF. CDR3 nucleotides: TGCGCCAGCAGCAAGGACCCACACACCGGGGAGCTGTTTTTT.

This clonotype was counted between two and nine times. This chain joins TRBV6-2 or TRBV6-3 and TRBJ2-3; TRBD2 aligns across 8 bases. The CDR3 is 21 residues long. The trim removed 5 bases at V and 1 base at J, leaving 23 bases unmatched. The germline V gene has CDR1 MNHEY and CDR2 SVGEGT. In DNA, the CDR3 is TGTGCCAGCAGTCCCCTACCTCTGTTGGCGGGAGGCCCTTGGGGCACAGATACGCAGTATTTT. Its protein is CASSPLPLLAGGPWGTDTQYF.

This sequence joins TRBV20-1 and TRBJ2-7; 7 bases match TRBD1. The CDR3 loop spans 13 amino acids. The V segment lost 5 bases and the J segment 3 bases; nucleotides outside the gene matches: 7. CDR1 is DFQATT, CDR2 SNEGSKA, per germline (reference sequence). CDR3 coding DNA: TGCAGTGCTCCCGGGACAGCTATCTACGAGCAGTACTTC. Translation: CSAPGTAIYEQYF.

The chain is built from TRBV20-1 and TRBJ2-1; 7 bases agree with TRBD1. The CDR3 has 13 residues. Germline CDR1 DFQATT, CDR2 SNEGSKA (reference sequence). Trimming removed 8 bases from V and 2 bases from J; junction bases left unmatched: 6. CDR3 loop: CSPATGTYNEQFF. CDR3 sequence (DNA): TGCAGTCCTGCGACAGGGACCTACAATGAGCAGTTCTTC.

This chain connects TRBV5-4 to TRBJ1-1; D unresolved. This CDR3 has 14 amino acids. The germline V and J ends were trimmed by 5 bases and 2 bases, with 13 bases remaining between them. The germline CDR1 and CDR2 sequences are SGHNT and YYREEE (reference sequence). The DNA of the CDR3 is TGTGCCAGCAGACTGGGTCCGATAAACACTGAAGCTTTCTTT. This gives the protein CASRLGPINTEAFF. Filled out from reference TRBV5-4 and TRBJ1-1, the complete variable domain reads ETGVTQSPTHLIKTRGQQVTLRCSSQSGHNTVSWYQQALGQGPQFIFQYYREEENGRGNFPPRFSGLQFPNYSSELNVNALELDDSALYLCASRLGPINTEAFFGQGTRLTVV.

This clonotype was observed a handful of times. A junction boundary mismatches the germline segment, possibly from a read error. The chain carries TRBV7-9 and TRBJ2-1; 9 bases fit TRBD2. The CDR3 loop spans 14 amino acids. Germline values: CDR1 SEHNR, CDR2 FQNEAQ (reference sequence). The CDR3 region has the DNA TGTGCCAGCAACTTAGCGGGGGTACCCAATGAGCAGTTCTTC. It specifies CASNLAGVPNEQFF.

This clonotype occurred a few times. The rearrangement links TRBV20-1 to TRBJ2-7; D is possibly TRBD2 (5 bases). The germline gives CDR1 DFQATT, CDR2 SNEGSKA (reference sequence). The CDR3 consists of 13 residues. The germline V and J ends were trimmed by 4 bases and 3 bases, with 13 bases remaining between them. The CDR3 DNA is TGCAGTGCTACCGGGCCCGGACTCTACGAGCAGTACTTC. Its protein is CSATGPGLYEQYF.

The J gene is TRBJ2-2, the V gene TRBV3-1, with D possibly TRBD1 on 6 matching bases. V lost 8 bases and J lost 4, with 17 bases in between. The CDR3 is 15 residues long. The germline CDR1 and CDR2 sequences are LGHDT and YNNKEL (reference sequence). This CDR3 reads CASGRAGASTGELFF. The CDR3 DNA is TGTGCCAGCGGGCGGGCAGGGGCATCCACCGGGGAGCTGTTTTTT.

The chain uses TRBV12-3 or TRBV12-4 and TRBJ2-5, with 9 bases identical to TRBD1. CDR3 length: 16 residues. The junction had 12 bases not matched to a gene; V was cut back by 6 bases and J by 4 bases. The CDR3 region is CASSPGQGSWRETQYF. As DNA, the CDR3 is TGTGCCAGCAGCCCCGGACAGGGGAGCTGGAGAGAGACCCAGTACTTC.

The chain couples TRBV7-9 to TRBJ1-1; tentatively, D is TRBD1 (5 bases). This CDR3 has 14 residues. Germline V gene lookup returns CDR1 SEHNR and CDR2 FQNEAQ (reference sequence). V was shortened by 5 bases and J by 3 bases, with 13 bases between the two germline ends. For the CDR3, the DNA is TGTGCCAGCAGCCCCGGACGGGACCACACTGAAGCTTTCTTT. Translated: CASSPGRDHTEAFF. The variable domain in full, completed from reference TRBV7-9 and TRBJ1-1, reads DTGVSQNPRHKITKRGQNVTFRCDPISEHNRLYWYRQTLGQGPEFLTYFQNEAQLEKSRLLSDRFSAERPKGSFSTLEIQRTEQGDSAMYLCASSPGRDHTEAFFGQGTRLTVV.

The V gene is TRBV5-1, the J gene TRBJ2-1, with D possibly being TRBD1 or TRBD2 (5 bases each). CDR1 and CDR2 from the germline V gene are SGHRS and YFSETQ. The ends were cut back, 3 bases at V and 7 bases at J, with 17 bases in the middle. CDR3 length: 15 residues. The CDR3 reads CASSSGAEARNEQFF. The CDR3 nucleotides read TGCGCCAGCAGCTCCGGGGCAGAGGCTAGAAATGAGCAGTTCTTC.

CDR3 DNA: TGTGCCATCAGTGAGTCGCAAGCGGGCCACTACAATGAGCAGTTCTTC. Translation gives CAISESQAGHYNEQFF. The chain carries TRBV10-3 and TRBJ2-1; a possible D gene is TRBD2 (6 bases). CDR1 and CDR2 from the germline V gene are ENHRY and SYGVKD. CDR3 length: 16 residues. The germline V and J ends were trimmed by 0 bases and 3 bases, with 12 bases remaining between them.

This sequence joins TRBV7-6 and TRBJ2-3; weak D call: TRBD2 (6 bases). Looked up from germline, CDR1 is SGHVS and CDR2 is FNYEAQ. V lost 5 bases, J lost 0 bases, and 18 bases lay in between. The CDR3 covers 17 residues. The CDR3 DNA is TGTGCCAGCAGCATACGACTCGGAGCGGGTAGCACAGATACGCAGTATTTT. As protein: CASSIRLGAGSTDTQYF. Using reference TRBV7-6 and TRBJ2-3 for the parts outside the CDR3, the full variable domain is GAGVSQSPRYKVTKRGQDVALRCDPISGHVSLYWYRQALGQGPEFLTYFNYEAQQDKSGLPNDRFSAERPEGSISTLTIQRTEQRDSAMYRCASSIRLGAGSTDTQYFGPGTRLTVL.

This clonotype has more than one count but fewer than ten. The chain carries TRBV12-3 or TRBV12-4 and TRBJ1-5; the D is unclear. This CDR3 has 14 residues. Trimming stripped 6 bases from V and 8 bases from J, with 17 bases between. CDR3 sequence reads: CASSLIVETKPQHF. The CDR3 DNA reads TGTGCCAGCAGCCTAATCGTGGAGACTAAGCCCCAGCATTTT.

This clonotype was seen only a few times. The V call is TRBV2, the J call TRBJ2-5; D gene uncertain. The CDR3 is made up of 11 amino acids. V gave up 6 bases and J gave up 5 bases, with 7 bases separating them. Looked up from germline, CDR1 is SNHLY and CDR2 is FYNNEI. CDR3 sequence: CASRNSETQYF. As DNA, the CDR3 is TGTGCCAGCAGAAATTCGGAGACCCAGTACTTC.

This clonotype turned up a few times. This rearrangement joins TRBV20-1 to TRBJ1-1, with D tentatively TRBD1 (6 bases). Germline CDR1 DFQATT, CDR2 SNEGSKA (reference sequence). Trimming took off 5 bases at V and 0 bases at J, with 13 bases between the two ends. The CDR3 loop spans 14 amino acids. The CDR3 region has the DNA TGCAGTGCTCCGTTTCAGGGGATGAACACTGAAGCTTTCTTT. Its translation is CSAPFQGMNTEAFF.